Presented here are 8 T cell receptor beta chains from one specimen sequenced in a study of cytomegalovirus exposure and HLA in healthy donors. With 60 Vbeta and 13 Jbeta primers, the PCR was carried out. Method: immunoSEQ multiplex PCR; TCRdb's copy keeps in-frame clones and lacks some. The sample holds 98,000 or so clones, around 73% seen once. The specimen was PBMCs. Every receptor here comes from a woman aged 40 to 50 in good health and CMV-seronegative.

CDR3 in DNA: TGTGCCAGTAGTCGACAGGGGCCTAGCTCTGGGGCCAACGTCCTGACTTTC. Protein product: CASSRQGPSSGANVLTF. The gene calls are TRBV19 and TRBJ2-6, with TRBD1 identical over 8 bases. V dropped 5 bases and J dropped 0; count of bases not matched to a gene: 6. CDR3 length: 17 amino acids. Germline V lookup: CDR1 LNHDA, CDR2 SQIVND (reference sequence).

This clone has just a few counts. The rearrangement uses TRBV29-1 and TRBJ2-1, with 11 positions matching TRBD2. Germline V gene lookup returns CDR1 SQVTM and CDR2 ANQGSEA. The CDR3 extends over 15 amino acids. Trimming took 4 bases from V and 7 from J; bases not matched to a gene: 9. In DNA form, the CDR3 reads TGCAGCGTTGGTCCGGGACTAGCGGATTTGAATGAGCAGTTCTTC. Translating gives CSVGPGLADLNEQFF.

V usage is TRBV19 and J usage is TRBJ2-5, with D possibly being TRBD2 (5 bases). The DNA end lines up better with TRBJ2-7; the J call may be wrong. The CDR3 sequence is 19 residues long. Looked up from germline, CDR1 is LNHDA and CDR2 is SQIVND (reference sequence). This chain's CDR3 is CASSIGPGLAAGRPYEQYF. DNA of the CDR3: TGTGCCAGTAGTATAGGCCCCGGTCTCGCGGCGGGCCGTCCCTACGAGCAGTACTTC.

The chain links TRBV30 to TRBJ2-7, with D possibly TRBD1 on 6 matching bases. The CDR3 is 14 amino acids. Germline V lookup: CDR1 GTSNPN, CDR2 SVGIG (reference sequence). V was cut by 0 bases and J by 1 base, with 10 bases left in between. The CDR3 coding sequence is TGTGCCTGGAGTGTGCCAGGGGAATCCTACGAGCAGTACTTC. It encodes CAWSVPGESYEQYF.

J is TRBJ1-5 and V is TRBV7-2; perhaps TRBD1 as D (6 bases). CDR3 size: 15 residues. Per germline, CDR1 SGHTA and CDR2 FQGNSA. Trimming removed 7 bases at V and 4 bases at J, with 17 bases between. The CDR3 DNA follows: TGTGCCAGCACCGAGAGGACAGCCCCTAATCAGCCCCAGCATTTT. It codes for CASTERTAPNQPQHF. Combining the CDR3 with reference TRBV7-2 and TRBJ1-5 gives the whole variable domain GAGVSQSPSNKVTEKGKDVELRCDPISGHTALYWYRQSLGQGLEFLIYFQGNSAPDKSGLPSDRFSAERTGGSVSTLTIQRTQQEDSAVYLCASTERTAPNQPQHFGDGTRLSIL.

J is TRBJ1-1 and V is TRBV7-8; D is uncertain. Trimming stripped 5 bases from V and 4 bases from J, with 17 bases between. Germline CDR1 and CDR2: SGHVS and FQNEAQ. The CDR3 covers 15 residues. The CDR3, as DNA: TGTGCCAGCAGCCCCACCCGGGGTCAGGTCACTGAAGCTTTCTTT. It translates to CASSPTRGQVTEAFF.

The genes are TRBV9 and TRBJ2-1; 8 bases fit TRBD2. This CDR3 is built from 17 residues. CDR1 and CDR2 from the germline V gene are SGDLS and YYNGEE. V gave up 4 bases and J gave up 8 bases; unmatched junction bases: 17. The CDR3 DNA is TGTGCCAGCAGCTCAAACCCCCAGAGCGGGAGTGTCCATGAGCAGTTCTTC. This sequence encodes CASSSNPQSGSVHEQFF. Looking up the rest from reference TRBV9 and TRBJ2-1 gives the full variable domain: DSGVTQTPKHLITATGQRVTLRCSPRSGDLSVYWYQQSLDQGLQFLIQYYNGEERAKGNILERFSAQQFPDLHSELNLSSLELGDSALYFCASSSNPQSGSVHEQFFGPGTRLTVL.

The chain combines TRBV25-1 with TRBJ2-1, with 8 bases fitting TRBD2. The junction had 14 bases not matched to a gene; V was cut back by 1 base and J by 9 bases. The CDR3 length is 17 residues. From germline, CDR1 is MGHDK and CDR2 SYGVNS. For the CDR3, the DNA is TGTGCCAGCAGTGAATTAGGATTCAGCGGGAGAATTACTGAGCAGTTCTTC. This gives the protein CASSELGFSGRITEQFF.